One sample yielded the 20 T cell receptor beta chains listed below, sequenced in a study of T cell clonotyping in hematopoietic cell transplantation (dated by TCRdb to about 2021). Libraries were constructed by the immunoSEQ multiplex PCR assay. TCRdb's version of the immuneACCESS table is confined to in-frame rearrangements and falls short of the full clone set. An unresolved V gene accounts for under half of the shortfall where checked; the remainder is of unknown origin. This sample holds approximately 11,000 clones; 92% were observed only once. About 13% of the sample rests with the top ten. Taken with the paper, the label for time point translates to: recipient sample about 28 days before transplant, after cytoreduction. This material consisted of peripheral blood mononuclear cells, taken before stem cell transplant. Every receptor here comes from a woman aged 35 to 49 with acute myeloid leukemia. Some clones in this sample may be carry-over from other donors' samples.

The chain is built from TRBV19 and TRBJ1-2; D not resolved. With 0 bases removed from V and 4 bases from J, the gap between germline ends came to 12 bases. Germline V gene data show CDR1 as LNHDA and CDR2 as SQIVND (reference sequence). The CDR3 totals 15 residues. The CDR3, as DNA: TGTGCCAGTAGTATAGATTCGCCGGGGAGCTATGGCTACACCTTC. As protein: CASSIDSPGSYGYTF.

The gene calls are TRBV6-1 and TRBJ2-2; no clear D gene. Trimming left V 10 bases short and J 6 bases short, with 9 bases between. CDR1 and CDR2 from the germline V gene are MNHNS and SASEGT. The CDR3 has 11 amino acids. The CDR3 reads CAIAGAGELFF. In DNA form, the CDR3 reads TGTGCCATCGCAGGTGCCGGGGAGCTGTTTTTT.

The V call is TRBV7-9, the J call TRBJ2-5, with D perhaps being TRBD1 or TRBD2 (5 bases each). This CDR3 contains 16 residues. Germline CDR1 is SEHNR and CDR2 is FQNEAQ (reference sequence). Trimming cost V 6 bases and J 5 bases, with 22 bases left between them. CDR3 DNA sequence: TGTGCCAGCAGTCGAATGACCGGGACGGGCAGGGAGACCCAGTACTTC. Its translation: CASSRMTGTGRETQYF.

The chain combines TRBV7-3 with TRBJ2-1, with 16 bases that match TRBD2. Losses at the gene ends were 0 bases for V and 4 bases for J; bases not matched to a gene: 6. The CDR3 has 19 residues. From germline, CDR1 is SGHTA and CDR2 FQGTGA. This chain's CDR3 is CASSLTGTSGRAKYNEQFF. The CDR3 DNA is TGTGCCAGCAGCTTAACAGGGACTAGCGGGAGGGCCAAGTACAATGAGCAGTTCTTC.

The genes are TRBV30 and TRBJ1-6; D unclear. Germline V CDR1 and CDR2: GTSNPN, SVGIG (reference sequence). This CDR3 is 13 amino acids long. With 0 bases removed from V and 7 bases from J, the gap between germline ends came to 7 bases. CDR3 bases: TGTGCCTGGAGTGTACCAGGAAATTCACCCCTCCACTTT. The encoded protein is CAWSVPGNSPLHF.

The CDR3 protein is CASSILNEAFF. CDR3 in DNA: TGTGCCAGCAGCATCCTAAATGAAGCTTTCTTT. The chain combines TRBV5-6 with TRBJ1-1; D ambiguous. CDR1 is SGHDT and CDR2 is YYEEEE in the germline V gene. The CDR3 runs 11 residues. The V and J ends lost 4 bases and 7 bases respectively, with 8 bases between them.

The chain joins TRBV7-9 to TRBJ2-2; D is possibly TRBD2 (5 bases). V was shortened by 6 bases and J by 4 bases, with 18 bases between the two germline ends. The CDR3 sequence is 16 residues long. Germline V gene data show CDR1 as SEHNR and CDR2 as FQNEAQ (reference sequence). CDR3 protein: CASRALRTGSTGELFF. DNA for the CDR3: TGTGCCAGCAGGGCCCTCCGAACGGGGTCCACCGGGGAGCTGTTTTTT.

J is TRBJ2-1 and V is TRBV2, with 10 bases matching TRBD2. Germline-derived CDR1 and CDR2 are SNHLY and FYNNEI. The V and J ends lost 8 bases and 1 base, in that order; junction bases with no gene match: 8. The CDR3 extends over 16 amino acids. In nucleotides, the CDR3 is TGTGCCAGCCCGGACTTAGCGGGAGGATCCTACAATGAGCAGTTCTTC. The encoded protein is CASPDLAGGSYNEQFF.

In its sample, this clone was seen once. The gene calls are TRBV13 and TRBJ1-1, with unresolved D. V was shortened by 3 bases and J by 12 bases, with 14 bases between the two germline ends. This CDR3 is 12 amino acids long. Germline values: CDR1 PRHDT, CDR2 FYEKMQ (reference sequence). The CDR3 sequence is CASSFGLGWTFF. The CDR3 nucleotides are TGTGCCAGCAGCTTCGGCCTGGGGTGGACTTTCTTT.

The chain employs TRBV2 and TRBJ2-1, with a possible D match to TRBD1 (5 bases). Germline V gene lookup returns CDR1 SNHLY and CDR2 FYNNEI. This CDR3 has 13 residues. Trimming cost V 4 bases and J 7 bases, with 11 bases left between them. For the CDR3, the DNA is TGTGCCAGCAGTGTAGACAGCTGGAATGAGCAGTTCTTC. This sequence encodes CASSVDSWNEQFF.

This clone has a single count. V and J are TRBV5-5 and TRBJ2-7; D ambiguous. CDR1 is SGHKS and CDR2 is YYEKEE in the germline V gene (reference sequence). CDR3 length: 11 amino acids. V was cut by 6 bases and J by 6 bases, with 10 bases left in between. The CDR3 is CASTKASEQYF. The CDR3 coding sequence is TGTGCCAGCACCAAGGCGTCCGAGCAGTACTTC. Full variable domain (missing parts from reference TRBV5-5 and TRBJ2-7): DAGVTQSPTHLIKTRGQQVTLRCSPISGHKSVSWYQQVLGQGPQFIFQYYEKEERGRGNFPDRFSARQFPNYSSELNVNALLLGDSALYLCASTKASEQYFGPGTRLTVT.

This chain links TRBV4-1 with TRBJ2-1, with TRBD2 matching 9 bases. V lost 0 bases, J lost 5 bases, and 5 bases stayed unmatched. The V gene's germline CDR1 is MGHRA and CDR2 YSYEKL. This CDR3 spans 16 amino acids. CDR3: CASSQDGAGGHNEQFF. Here the CDR3 DNA reads TGCGCCAGCAGCCAAGATGGAGCGGGAGGCCACAATGAGCAGTTCTTC.

The rearrangement links TRBV5-6 to TRBJ2-7; no firm D call. The germline gives CDR1 SGHDT, CDR2 YYEEEE. V lost 0 bases and J 1 base, leaving 5 bases between the germline ends. The CDR3 totals 13 residues. In nucleotides, the CDR3 is TGTGCCAGCAGCTTGGCCGGATCCTACGAGCAGTACTTC. Its translation: CASSLAGSYEQYF.

V is TRBV4-3 and J is TRBJ1-5; 10 bases match TRBD1. Germline V gene lookup returns CDR1 LGHNA and CDR2 YSLEER. The CDR3 length is 17 residues. V trimming: 0 bases; J trimming: 7 bases; junction bases outside the gene matches: 9. CDR3 region: CASSQEWTGGRGQPQHF. The CDR3 DNA reads as TGCGCCAGCAGCCAAGAATGGACAGGGGGTCGGGGGCAGCCCCAGCATTTT.

CDR3 amino acids: CASSKGVGQEAFF. The DNA for the CDR3 is TGTGCCAGCAGCAAAGGGGTAGGGCAGGAAGCTTTCTTT. The rearrangement joins TRBV21-1 to TRBJ1-1. TRBV21-1 is flagged as a pseudogene. This CDR3 has 13 residues.

With respect to this clone: The sample holds other DNA sequences that translate to the same CDR3. V gene TRBV29-1 combines with J gene TRBJ1-1; maybe TRBD1 (5 bases). Between the trimmed V and J ends, which lost 4 bases and 4 bases, there was a span of 13 bases. The CDR3 length is 13 residues. Germline V gene data show CDR1 as SQVTM and CDR2 as ANQGSEA. CDR3 sequence (DNA): TGCAGCGTTGTAGGGGCGGGGGGCACTGAAGCTTTCTTT. This encodes CSVVGAGGTEAFF.

The chain joins TRBV2 to TRBJ2-2, with 8 positions matching TRBD2. Looked up from germline, CDR1 is SNHLY and CDR2 is FYNNEI. The CDR3 consists of 16 residues. V shed 7 bases and J 4 bases; nucleotides not matched to a gene: 11. The chain's CDR3 is CASTEGSGLGTGELFF. CDR3 in DNA: TGTGCCAGCACCGAGGGTTCGGGACTAGGCACCGGGGAGCTGTTTTTT.

The rearrangement links TRBV4-1 to TRBJ2-7; weak D call: TRBD1 (5 bases). V shed 2 bases and J shed 4 bases, with 15 bases lying between them. Germline CDR1 is MGHRA and CDR2 is YSYEKL. The CDR3 sequence is 15 residues long. Written as DNA, the CDR3 is TGCGCCAGCAGCCAAATCGCAGGGTGGGATTACGAGCAGTACTTC. Translation: CASSQIAGWDYEQYF.

In DNA, the CDR3 is TGTGCCTGGAGTTTGGAGGGAGGAGATACGCAGTATTTT. This gives the protein CAWSLEGGDTQYF. This chain joins TRBV30 and TRBJ2-3; D may be TRBD2 (6 bases). Between the trimmed V and J ends, which lost 2 bases and 5 bases, there was a span of 11 bases. This CDR3 is built from 13 residues. Per the germline V gene, CDR1 is GTSNPN and CDR2 is SVGIG (reference sequence).

This clone was counted a few times. The chain combines TRBV9 with TRBJ2-7; D remains ambiguous. The CDR3 extends over 13 amino acids. Germline CDR1 SGDLS, CDR2 YYNGEE. Trimming removed 4 bases at V and 3 bases at J, with 11 bases between. The CDR3 is CASSTNKGYEQYF. The CDR3 nucleotides read TGTGCCAGCAGCACGAATAAGGGCTACGAGCAGTACTTC.